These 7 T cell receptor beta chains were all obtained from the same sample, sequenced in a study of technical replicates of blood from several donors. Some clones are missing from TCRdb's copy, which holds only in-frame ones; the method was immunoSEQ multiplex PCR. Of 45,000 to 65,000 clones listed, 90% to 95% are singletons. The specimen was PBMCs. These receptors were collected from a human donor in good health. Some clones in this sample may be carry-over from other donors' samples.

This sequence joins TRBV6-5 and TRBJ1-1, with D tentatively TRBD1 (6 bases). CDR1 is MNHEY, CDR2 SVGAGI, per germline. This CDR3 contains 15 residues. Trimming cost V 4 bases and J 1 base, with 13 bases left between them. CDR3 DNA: TGTGCCAGCAGTTCCTGGAAGACAGGGAACACTGAAGCTTTCTTT. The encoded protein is CASSSWKTGNTEAFF.

The CDR3 reads CASSQDQLTGNTIYF. The DNA for the CDR3 is TGTGCCAGCAGCCAAGATCAGTTAACTGGAAACACCATATATTTT. The chain has TRBV4-2 and TRBJ1-3; D remains ambiguous. V gave up 0 bases and J gave up 2 bases, with 8 bases separating them. Looked up from germline, CDR1 is LGHNA and CDR2 is YNFKEQ. This CDR3 has 15 residues.

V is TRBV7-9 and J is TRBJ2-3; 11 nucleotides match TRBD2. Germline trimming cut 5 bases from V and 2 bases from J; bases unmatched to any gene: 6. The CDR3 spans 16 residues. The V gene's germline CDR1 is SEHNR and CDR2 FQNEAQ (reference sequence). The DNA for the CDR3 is TGTGCCAGCAGCATTACTAGCGGGGGAACCACAGATACGCAGTATTTT. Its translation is CASSITSGGTTDTQYF. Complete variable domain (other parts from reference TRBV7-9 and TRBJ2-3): DTGVSQNPRHKITKRGQNVTFRCDPISEHNRLYWYRQTLGQGPEFLTYFQNEAQLEKSRLLSDRFSAERPKGSFSTLEIQRTEQGDSAMYLCASSITSGGTTDTQYFGPGTRLTVL.

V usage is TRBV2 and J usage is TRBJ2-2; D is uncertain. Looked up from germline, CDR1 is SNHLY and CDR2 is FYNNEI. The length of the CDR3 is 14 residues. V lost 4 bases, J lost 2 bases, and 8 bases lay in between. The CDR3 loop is CASSVELNTGELFF. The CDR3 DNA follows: TGTGCCAGCAGTGTAGAACTAAACACCGGGGAGCTGTTTTTT. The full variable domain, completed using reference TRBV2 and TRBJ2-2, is EPEVTQTPSHQVTQMGQEVILRCVPISNHLYFYWYRQILGQKVEFLVSFYNNEISEKSEIFDDQFSVERPDGSNFTLKIRSTKLEDSAMYFCASSVELNTGELFFGEGSRLTVL.

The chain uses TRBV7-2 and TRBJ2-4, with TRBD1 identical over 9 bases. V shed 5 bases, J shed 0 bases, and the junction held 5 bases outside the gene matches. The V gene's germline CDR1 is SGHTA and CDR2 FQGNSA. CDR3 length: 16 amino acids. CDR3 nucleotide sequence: TGTGCCAGCAGCGGACAGGGGCTAGCAGCCAAAAACATTCAGTACTTC. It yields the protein CASSGQGLAAKNIQYF.

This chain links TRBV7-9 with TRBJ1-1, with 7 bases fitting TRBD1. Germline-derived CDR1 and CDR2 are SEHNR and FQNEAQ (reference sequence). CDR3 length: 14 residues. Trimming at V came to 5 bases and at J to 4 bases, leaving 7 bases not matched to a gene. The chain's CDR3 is CASSPDRDRTEAFF. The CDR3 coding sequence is TGTGCCAGCAGCCCTGACAGGGATCGCACTGAAGCTTTCTTT.

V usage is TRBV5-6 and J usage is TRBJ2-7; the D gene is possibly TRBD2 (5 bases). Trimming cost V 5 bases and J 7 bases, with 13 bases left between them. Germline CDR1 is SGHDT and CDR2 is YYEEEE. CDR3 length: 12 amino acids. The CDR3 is CASSPLSEEQYF. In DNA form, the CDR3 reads TGTGCCAGCAGTCCCCTTAGCGAGGAGCAGTACTTC.